Listed below are T cell receptor beta chains from one sample, sequenced in a study of technical replicates of blood from a handful of donors. Clones were sequenced by immunoSEQ multiplex PCR, and TCRdb holds only the in-frame ones, with some missing. This table holds about 59,000 clones, approximately 92% found once. The material sequenced was PBMCs. The receptors were gathered from a human donor in good health. Some clones in this sample may be carry-over from other donors' samples. Both conserved end residues are part of each CDR3. A D gene is named only where the DNA matches it firmly. Only part of the rows carry a size: once, few, many, or a class if the clone is expanded.

>.|TRBV27|TRBD2|TRBJ2-3
TGTGCCAGCAGTTTCTGGTCTAGCGGGAGATTCACAGATACGCAGTATTTT
CASSFWSSGRFTDTQYF
>.|TRBV7-8|.|TRBJ1-2
TGTGCCAGCAGCTTAGTCGAAGGCGGGGACTATGGCTACACCTTC
CASSLVEGGDYGYTF
>.|TRBV10-3|TRBD1|TRBJ2-7
TGTGCCGCGGGACCCGGGACAGGGTCCTACGAGCAGTACTTC
CAAGPGTGSYEQYF
>.|TRBV4-2|.|TRBJ1-5
TGTGCCAGCAGCCAAGAGGAGGGGAGGTATCAGCCCCAGCATTTT
CASSQEEGRYQPQHF
>few|TRBV29-1|TRBD2|TRBJ2-1
TGCAGCGTCCGGGACTACTCCTACAATGAGCAGTTCTTC
CSVRDYSYNEQFF
>.|TRBV4-3|.|TRBJ2-7
TGCGCCAGCAGCCAAGATCGAGGGCAGAACTACGAGCAGTACTTC
CASSQDRGQNYEQYF
>.|TRBV7-2|TRBD1|TRBJ1-4
TGTGCCAGCAGCTACGGACAGGGAGAAGAAAAACTGTTTTTT
CASSYGQGEEKLFF
>.|TRBV5-4|.|TRBJ1-1
TGTGCCAGCAGCTTGGTCGACACTGAAGCTTTCTTT
CASSLVDTEAFF
>.|TRBV2|.|TRBJ1-2
TGTGCCAGCAGTGAAGCCGCCAGTGCTTCCTATGGCTACACCTTC
CASSEAASASYGYTF
>.|TRBV11-2|TRBD1|TRBJ1-6
TGTGCCAGCAGCTTAGTAGGCGGGACAGCGTATAATTCACCCCTCCACTTT
CASSLVGGTAYNSPLHF
>.|TRBV2|.|TRBJ2-1
TGTGCCAGCAGTGACGAGACTACAAACAATGAGCAGTTCTTC
CASSDETTNNEQFF
>.|TRBV27|TRBD2|TRBJ2-7
TGTGCCAGCAGCCCGGGAGGCATAACCTACGAGCAGTACTTC
CASSPGGITYEQYF
>.|TRBV11-1|.|TRBJ2-5
TGTGCCAGCAGCTTAGCGTTTTTGGGGGCAGTCGGGGAGACCCAGTACTTC
CASSLAFLGAVGETQYF
>.|TRBV7-8|.|TRBJ1-6
TGTGCCAGCAGCTACGGACAGTTTTGGAGCTCCTATAATTCACCCCTCCACTTT
CASSYGQFWSSYNSPLHF
>.|TRBV7-2|.|TRBJ2-3
TGTGCCAGCAGCTTAGTTCGAGATACGCAGTATTTT
CASSLVRDTQYF
>.|TRBV7-9|TRBD2|TRBJ2-1
TGTGCCAGCAGCACACGACTAGCGGGAGTATTAGGGAATGAGCAGTTCTTC
CASSTRLAGVLGNEQFF
>.|TRBV5-6|TRBD2|TRBJ2-1
TGTGCCAGCAGCTTAGGGTCACTAGCGGTATACAATGAGCAGTTCTTC
CASSLGSLAVYNEQFF
>.|TRBV7-9|.|TRBJ1-2
.
CASSVGEGSNTF
>.|TRBV7-3|.|TRBJ1-2
TGTGCCAGCAGCCCGGTGGGGGGAGGTGACTATGGCTACACCTTC
CASSPVGGGDYGYTF
>.|TRBV27|.|TRBJ2-7
TGTGCCACGGCGAGGGTATCAGTCTACGAGCAGTACTTC
CATARVSVYEQYF
>once|TRBV2|TRBD2|TRBJ2-3
TGTGCCAGCAGTGAAGGATCCCCCCTAGCGGGGGGGCGGCCAGATACGCAGTATTTT
CASSEGSPLAGGRPDTQYF
>.|TRBV9|.|TRBJ2-2
TGTGCCAGCAGCAGCGGATACACCGGGGAGCTGTTTTTT
CASSSGYTGELFF
>.|TRBV5-6|.|TRBJ1-2
TGTGCCAGCAGCTTGTTCGGTACAGACCACTATGGCTACACCTTC
CASSLFGTDHYGYTF
>.|TRBV19|TRBD2|TRBJ2-1
TGTGCCAGTAGGGCTAGCGGGATATATGAGCAGTTCTTC
CASRASGIYEQFF
>.|TRBV2|.|TRBJ1-5
TGTGCCAGCCGAGGGGAGGGAGGCAATCAGCCCCAGCATTTT
CASRGEGGNQPQHF
>.|TRBV4-3|TRBD2|TRBJ2-7
TGCGCCAGCAGCCAAGGCTCTAGCGGGAGAAGCTACGAGCAGTACTTC
CASSQGSSGRSYEQYF
>.|TRBV10-3|TRBD1|TRBJ1-1
TGTGCCATCAGTGAGGGGGGACAGGGGGGAACTGAAGCTTTCTTT
CAISEGGQGGTEAFF
>.|TRBV10-3|TRBD1|TRBJ2-1
TGTGCCATCACGGGACAGGGTGGATTGGGTGAGCAGTTCTTC
CAITGQGGLGEQFF
>.|TRBV4-2|.|TRBJ2-7
TGTGCCAGCAGCGTGGCCCTGGCCTACGAGCAGTACTTC
CASSVALAYEQYF
>.|TRBV7-2|.|TRBJ1-1
TGTGCCAGCCTCTTGGGCAGGCCGAACACTGAAGCTTTCTTT
CASLLGRPNTEAFF
>few|TRBV4-2|TRBD2|TRBJ2-2
TGTGCCAGCCGGGGCGGGGGGGCGGACACCGGGGAGCTGTTTTTT
CASRGGGADTGELFF
>.|TRBV5-4|TRBD2|TRBJ2-5
TGTGCCAGCAGCGGAGGGACTAGCGGGAGGGCCTCCCAAGAGACCCAGTACTTC
CASSGGTSGRASQETQYF
>few|TRBV5-3|TRBD1|TRBJ1-3
TGTGCCAGAAGCCAGGGACAGGGGTCCGGAAACACCATATATTTT
CARSQGQGSGNTIYF
>once|TRBV5-5|TRBD1|TRBJ2-1
TGTGCCAGCAGCTCCGGGACAGCCGGGTACAATGAGCAGTTCTTC
CASSSGTAGYNEQFF